These T cell receptor beta chains were read from a single sample in a study of T cells in Graves' hyperthyroidism and ophthalmopathy. TCRdb analysed the multiplex PCR reads with MiXCR anew, one entry per CDR3 protein. The sample holds hundreds of thousands of distinct CDR3 sequences, around 20% seen once. Sequenced sample: blood. These receptors were obtained from a woman between 45 and 65 years old with Graves' hyperthyroidism that later progressed to Graves' ophthalmopathy. CDR3s include the opening cysteine and the closing phenylalanine or tryptophan. The order of the fields is D gene, clone size, V gene, J gene, CDR3 protein, CDR3 DNA. A D gene is named only where the DNA matches it firmly. Expanded clones get a size class; other rows say once, few or many, or leave the size out.

TRBD2,-,TRBV5-1,TRBJ2-3,CASKRGSSTDTQYF,TGCGCCAGTAAGCGGGGATCCAGCACAGATACGCAGTATTTT
-,-,TRBV10-2,TRBJ1-1,CASSPPKGRGMNTEAFF,TGCGCCAGCAGTCCCCCGAAGGGGCGTGGGATGAACACTGAAGCTTTCTTT
-,few,TRBV5-4,TRBJ1-1,CTSSLPGSQNTEAFF,TGTACCAGCAGCCTACCGGGATCCCAAAACACTGAAGCTTTCTTT
-,few,TRBV6-1,TRBJ2-2,CASSENDRGRANTGELFF,TGTGCCAGCAGTGAAAACGACCGTGGCAGGGCCAACACCGGGGAGCTGTTTTTT
-,many,TRBV12-3/TRBV12-4,TRBJ1-1,CASSFHRSVAFF,TGTGCCAGCAGTTTCCACAGGTCGGTCGCTTTCTTT
-,few,TRBV9,TRBJ1-1,CASSVTRENTEAFF,TGTGCCAGCAGCGTCACCAGGGAAAACACTGAAGCTTTCTTT
-,-,TRBV27,TRBJ1-1,CASSTSDRMNTEAFF,TGTGCCAGCAGTACCAGTGACAGGATGAACACTGAAGCTTTCTTT
-,few,TRBV7-9,TRBJ2-5,CATRQLFGATETQYF,TGTGCCACACGACAATTGTTTGGGGCGACGGAGACCCAGTACTTC
TRBD2,once,TRBV4-2,TRBJ2-1,CASSPTGLAGGSYNEQFF,TGTGCCAGCAGCCCGACGGGACTAGCGGGGGGGTCGTACAATGAGCAGTTCTTC
-,many,TRBV2,TRBJ1-1,CASSVPGLNTEAFF,TGTGCCAGCAGTGTTCCGGGTCTGAACACTGAAGCTTTCTTT
-,few,TRBV7-9,TRBJ2-5,CASSGRDYQETQYF,TGTGCCAGCAGCGGCCGGGACTACCAAGAGACCCAGTACTTC
TRBD1,few,TRBV19,TRBJ2-1,CASSYRTGGSYEQFF,TGTGCCAGTAGTTACCGGACAGGGGGCTCCTATGAGCAGTTCTTC
-,-,TRBV6-1,TRBJ1-6,CASSVLGMDNSPLHF,TGTGCCAGCAGTGTGTTGGGTATGGATAATTCACCCCTCCACTTT
TRBD1,few,TRBV12-3/TRBV12-4,TRBJ1-2,CASSALMGTGDGYTF,TGTGCCAGCAGTGCACTTATGGGGACAGGTGATGGCTACACCTTC
-,-,TRBV12-3/TRBV12-4,TRBJ2-1,CASRRKYNEQFF,TGTGCCAGCAGGAGGAAATACAATGAGCAGTTCTTC
-,-,TRBV4-1,TRBJ1-2,CASSQPLQGTYGYTF,TGCGCCAGCAGCCAACCGTTACAGGGTACCTATGGCTACACCTTC
-,-,TRBV7-9,TRBJ2-1,CASSEALGLSSYNEQFF,TGTGCCAGCAGCGAGGCGTTAGGGCTAAGCTCCTACAATGAGCAGTTCTTC
-,many,TRBV20-1,TRBJ2-2,CSAELRANTGELFF,TGCAGTGCCGAACTAAGGGCGAACACCGGGGAGCTGTTTTTT
TRBD1,many,TRBV6-1,TRBJ2-7,CASSEKFGTVTYEQYF,TGTGCCAGCAGTGAAAAATTCGGGACAGTGACCTACGAGCAGTACTTC
-,many,TRBV7-2,TRBJ1-2,CASSLDRTSDYGYTF,TGTGCCAGCAGCTTAGATAGGACCTCGGACTATGGCTACACCTTC
-,-,TRBV19,TRBJ2-2,CASSTTGTFPTGELFF,TGTGCCAGTAGCACGACCGGGACATTTCCTACCGGGGAGCTGTTTTTT
TRBD1,many,TRBV11-2,TRBJ2-7,CASSYGQGYEQYF,TGTGCCAGCAGCTATGGACAGGGCTACGAGCAGTACTTC
-,few,TRBV4-1,TRBJ1-2,CASSQEDGGSPYYGYTF,TGCGCCAGCAGCCAAGAGGACGGGGGGTCTCCTTACTATGGCTACACCTTC
-,many,TRBV12-3/TRBV12-4,TRBJ2-7,CASSLGSAYEQYF,TGTGCCAGCAGTTTAGGTTCCGCCTACGAGCAGTACTTC
-,few,TRBV20-1,TRBJ1-2,CSASSRAGGYTF,TGCAGTGCTAGTTCCAGGGCAGGCGGCTACACCTTC
-,-,TRBV11-1,TRBJ2-7,CASSLDGQPYEQYF,TGTGCCAGCAGCTTGGATGGACAGCCCTACGAGCAGTACTTC
-,-,TRBV10-3,TRBJ2-1,CAISAGLSYNEQFF,TGTGCCATCAGTGCGGGACTCTCCTACAATGAGCAGTTCTTC
-,few,TRBV6-1,TRBJ2-7,CASISASYEQYF,TGTGCCAGCATTTCCGCCTCCTACGAGCAGTACTTC
-,few,TRBV6-5,TRBJ2-7,CASSYARQGQEQYF,TGTGCCAGCAGTTACGCTCGGCAGGGTCAAGAGCAGTACTTC
TRBD1,-,TRBV3-1,TRBJ2-2,CASSFLPGGSTGELFF,TGTGCCAGCAGCTTTCTTCCAGGGGGCTCCACCGGGGAGCTGTTTTTT